The subject of this entry is one T cell receptor (beta chain). What it binds is unknown. The data were taken from a study of T cell repertoires in cytomegalovirus infection. Study-level points and caveats: Identification of carriers of CMV plus the relevant HLA was achieved through cumulative public TCR beta family frequency.

TCRdb independently ran MiXCR on the reads; one entry per CDR3 protein. Counted here are fewer than 300,000 distinct CDR3 sequences, about 25% occurring once; the ten biggest clones make up about 15%. The CDR3 has 18 residues. J was trimmed by 3 bases and V by 2 bases; bases with no gene match: 14. Germline loops: CDR1 MDHEN, CDR2 SYDVKM. Sequencing was done on a sample of PBMCs. The chain employs TRBV28 and TRBJ2-7; 9 bases are shared with TRBD2. The TCR originated in a human donor in good health (CMV status not recorded). Some clones in this sample may be carry-over from other donors' samples. DNA for the CDR3: TGTGCCAGCAGTTTAACTACGAGCGGGAGGAAAAGGAGCTACGAGCAGTACTTC. As protein: CASSLTTSGRKRSYEQYF.